This TCR beta chain is from a study of cytomegalovirus exposure and HLA in healthy donors. On this clone: The antigen remains undetermined.

The CDR3 is 14 residues long. CDR1 and CDR2 (germline): SGHRS, YFSETQ. V dropped 0 bases and J dropped 4; count of bases not matched to a gene: 3. The study ran its PCR with 60 Vbeta and 13 Jbeta primers. Source study methods: Per a later analysis, the number of unique TCR beta chains was about 80 million, of which 9 million to 14 million were shared. Method: immunoSEQ multiplex PCR; TCRdb's copy keeps in-frame clones and lacks some. That table supplies the V and J calls and clone size; D and trimming were determined from the DNA. This table holds under 200,000 clones, 60% to 85% found once. Whole-study findings and limits: The study had only CMV serostatus as immune exposure information. The study designated roughly 150 TCR beta chains cytomegalovirus-associated.

The V and J genes are TRBV5-1 and TRBJ1-1, with 7 positions matching TRBD1. The sequence was obtained from a woman between 45 and 65 years old in good health and CMV-seropositive. The sample comprised PBMCs. CDR3 DNA sequence: TGCGCCAGCAGCTTGGACAGGGGTAGCACTGAAGCTTTCTTT. Encoded protein: CASSLDRGSTEAFF. Looking up the rest from reference TRBV5-1 and TRBJ1-1 gives the full variable domain: KAGVTQTPRYLIKTRGQQVTLSCSPISGHRSVSWYQQTPGQGLQFLFEYFSETQRNKGNFPGRFSGRQFSNSRSEMNVSTLELGDSALYLCASSLDRGSTEAFFGQGTRLTVV.